This passage covers 15 T cell receptor beta chains from one sample sequenced in a study of Ad26.COV2.S vaccination and SARS-CoV-2 variants. Using immunoSEQ multiplex PCR, the repertoire was profiled, and TCRdb retains in-frame clones only, with some absent. Altogether over 90,000 clones are present, about 78% being singletons, with the ten largest covering about 18%. Specimen: peripheral blood, collected after recovery from COVID-19. The receptors shown here come from a human donor who had recovered from COVID-19.

This clone was seen just once. This chain connects TRBV5-1 to TRBJ2-3; the D is unclear. CDR3 length: 15 residues. CDR1 is SGHRS and CDR2 is YFSETQ in the germline V gene. The V and J ends lost 4 bases and 4 bases respectively, with 16 bases between them. Written as DNA, the CDR3 is TGCGCCAGCAGCATGGACGGGCGTGCGTCAGATACGCAGTATTTT. The encoded protein is CASSMDGRASDTQYF.

This clone is medium-sized. The J gene is TRBJ2-2, the V gene TRBV29-1; TRBD2 aligns across 7 bases. The CDR3 spans 14 residues. V trimming: 6 bases; J trimming: 7 bases; junction bases outside the gene matches: 11. Germline V gives CDR1 SQVTM, CDR2 ANQGSEA. In DNA, the CDR3 is TGCAGCGTCCCGGGAAGCGGGGACGTCGGGGAGCTGTTTTTT. Amino acid sequence: CSVPGSGDVGELFF.

The chain joins TRBV28 to TRBJ1-5; D might be TRBD1 (5 bases). CDR1 MDHEN and CDR2 SYDVKM come from the germline V gene. V lost 6 bases and J 3 bases, leaving 18 bases between the germline ends. The length of the CDR3 is 16 residues. CDR3 sequence reads: CASRPPGRAANQPQHF. The CDR3 nucleotides read TGTGCCAGCAGACCCCCGGGCAGGGCCGCCAATCAGCCCCAGCATTTT.

The J gene is TRBJ2-5, the V gene TRBV19; D ambiguous. In germline, CDR1 is LNHDA, CDR2 SQIVND (reference sequence). Trimming took off 5 bases at V and 2 bases at J, with 18 bases between the two ends. The CDR3 contains 16 residues. Written as DNA, the CDR3 is TGTGCCAGTAGTGCGGCGCGTTGGGCAGATCAAGAGACCCAGTACTTC. This sequence encodes CASSAARWADQETQYF.

The CDR3 DNA is TGTGCCAGCAGAAGTAGTTATAGCAATCAGCCCCAGCATTTT. Protein: CASRSSYSNQPQHF. The rearrangement uses TRBV2 and TRBJ1-5, with unresolved D. V lost 6 bases and J 0 bases, leaving 9 bases between the germline ends. The CDR3 has 14 amino acids. CDR1 is SNHLY, CDR2 FYNNEI, per germline.

The chain is built from TRBV5-1 and TRBJ2-1; tentatively, D is TRBD2 (5 bases). The germline CDR1 and CDR2 sequences are SGHRS and YFSETQ. The CDR3 has 12 amino acids. V was shortened by 0 bases and J by 12 bases, with 10 bases between the two germline ends. CDR3 coding DNA: TGCGCCAGCAGCTTGGAGAATGGAGGGCAGTTCTTC. It specifies CASSLENGGQFF.

This clone is a singleton in its sample. This rearrangement joins TRBV7-2 to TRBJ2-1, with D maybe TRBD2 (5 bases). This CDR3 spans 16 amino acids. Germline CDR1 reads SGHTA; CDR2 reads FQGNSA. Trimming cost V 0 bases and J 7 bases, with 16 bases left between them. The CDR3 nucleotides read TGTGCCAGCAGCTTAGCGCTAACGGCTAGCCAGAATGAGCAGTTCTTC. This codes for CASSLALTASQNEQFF.

The chain links TRBV28 to TRBJ1-5, with 7 bases lining up with TRBD1. V trimming: 6 bases; J trimming: 1 base; junction bases outside the gene matches: 6. This CDR3 comprises 15 residues. Germline V gene lookup returns CDR1 MDHEN and CDR2 SYDVKM. The CDR3 loop reads CASRVQGTSNQPQHF. The CDR3 nucleotides read TGTGCCAGCAGGGTACAGGGGACGAGCAATCAGCCCCAGCATTTT. Complete variable domain (other parts from reference TRBV28 and TRBJ1-5): DVKVTQSSRYLVKRTGEKVFLECVQDMDHENMFWYRQDPGLGLRLIYFSYDVKMKEKGDIPEGYSVSREKKERFSLILESASTNQTSMYLCASRVQGTSNQPQHFGDGTRLSIL.

The chain uses TRBV18 and TRBJ2-3, with 8 bases fitting TRBD2. Unmatched junction bases numbered 8, after V lost 0 bases and J lost 6 bases. CDR1 is KGHSH and CDR2 is LQKENI in the germline V gene. The CDR3 is 16 amino acids. The CDR3, as DNA: TGTGCCAGCTCACCACCGGGCCGGACTAGCTTTGATACGCAGTATTTT. It is translated as CASSPPGRTSFDTQYF.

V usage is TRBV6-1 and J usage is TRBJ1-4; D gene unclear. The length of the CDR3 is 16 residues. The germline CDR1 and CDR2 sequences are MNHNS and SASEGT. V was cut by 4 bases and J by 6 bases, with 18 bases left in between. The CDR3 sequence: CASSAPLRDGYEKLFF. The CDR3 DNA reads TGTGCCAGCAGTGCCCCCTTGAGGGATGGGTATGAAAAACTGTTTTTT.

V and J are TRBV11-2 and TRBJ1-2; unclear D gene. The CDR3 is 16 amino acids. The germline V and J ends were trimmed by 7 bases and 5 bases, with 23 bases remaining between them. The germline V gene has CDR1 SGHAT and CDR2 FQNNGV. The DNA for the CDR3 is TGTGCCAGCATCCCAATCATGTGGGGTCAATCTTATGGCTACACCTTC. Translating it yields CASIPIMWGQSYGYTF.

This sequence joins TRBV7-9 and TRBJ2-7; 7 positions agree with TRBD1. Germline V lookup: CDR1 SEHNR, CDR2 FQNEAQ (reference sequence). V was clipped by 7 bases and J by 2 bases; unmatched bases: 5. The CDR3 extends over 13 amino acids. The chain's CDR3 is CASNSGQTYEQYF. CDR3 nucleotides: TGTGCCAGCAACTCGGGACAGACCTACGAGCAGTACTTC.

This sequence joins TRBV20-1 and TRBJ2-5, with D hard to call. Trimming removed 7 bases at V and 4 bases at J, with 10 bases between. CDR3 size: 11 residues. CDR1 is DFQATT and CDR2 is SNEGSKA in the germline V gene (reference sequence). The DNA for the CDR3 is TGCAGTGGCGAGGCCGGAGAGACCCAGTACTTC. Protein product: CSGEAGETQYF.

This chain joins TRBV19 and TRBJ1-6, with TRBD1 matching 8 bases. Losses at the gene ends were 7 bases for V and 7 bases for J; bases not matched to a gene: 6. Germline V CDR1 and CDR2: LNHDA, SQIVND (reference sequence). The CDR3 extends over 14 amino acids. The chain's CDR3 is CASTPGQANSPLHF. CDR3 bases: TGTGCCAGTACTCCGGGACAGGCCAATTCACCCCTCCACTTT.

This clone was observed a handful of times. J is TRBJ2-7 and V is TRBV6-5; tentatively, D is TRBD1 or TRBD2 (6 bases each). V lost 7 bases, J lost 6 bases, and 16 bases lay in between. The CDR3 has 13 amino acids. Germline loops: CDR1 MNHEY, CDR2 SVGAGI. This chain's CDR3 is CASTAWGASEQYF. The CDR3 nucleotides read TGTGCCAGCACCGCCTGGGGGGCCTCCGAGCAGTACTTC.